Sequencing of this T cell receptor beta chain was carried out in a study of blood T cell repertoires in COVID-19. TCRdb keeps only in-frame clones here, not all; method: immunoSEQ multiplex PCR. The data contain some 240,000 clones, roughly 76% of them seen just once; the ten biggest clones take up 7.5%. This clone was seen repeatedly, ten times or more. Sequenced: peripheral blood. The TCR was taken from an elderly woman with COVID-19, enrolled during active disease.

The CDR3 DNA is TGTGCCAGCAGTAGAGACAGGGGGAATCAGCCCCAGCATTTT. It specifies CASSRDRGNQPQHF. The chain employs TRBV27 and TRBJ1-5, with TRBD1 matching over 9 bases. Germline V lookup: CDR1 MNHEY, CDR2 SMNVEV (reference sequence). The trim removed 5 bases at V and 4 bases at J, leaving 3 bases unmatched. The CDR3 extends over 14 amino acids.